This T cell receptor (beta chain) was recovered during a study of immune evolution from preneoplasia to lung adenocarcinoma. Whole-study results and caveats: Top clone frequencies peaked in normal lung, apparently declining through invasive adenocarcinoma. Highest clonality occurred in KRAS-mutant, not EGFR-mutant or double wild-type, nodules.

TCRdb's table, derived via immunoSEQ multiplex PCR, lists solely in-frame clones and lacks some. The sample shows approximately 1,800 clones, 70% to 80% of them seen only once. Macro-dissection enriched premalignant or tumor cells before nucleic acid extraction. On this clone: Its antigen is not identified.

The V gene lost 5 bases and the J gene lost 7 bases, with 12 bases spanning the gap. The CDR3 spans 13 residues. Germline CDR1 LNHDA, CDR2 SQIVND (reference sequence). This clonotype was obtained from a person aged 65 to 85 with lung adenocarcinoma. Material for sequencing was FFPE atypical adenomatous hyperplasia tissue from the lung. The subset: atypical adenomatous hyperplasia (AAH), lung preneoplasia. The chain is built from TRBV19 and TRBJ2-1; possibly TRBD1 for D (6 bases). Written as DNA, the CDR3 is TGTGCCAGTAGTCCCGAAACAGGGAATGAGCAGTTCTTC. Protein sequence: CASSPETGNEQFF.